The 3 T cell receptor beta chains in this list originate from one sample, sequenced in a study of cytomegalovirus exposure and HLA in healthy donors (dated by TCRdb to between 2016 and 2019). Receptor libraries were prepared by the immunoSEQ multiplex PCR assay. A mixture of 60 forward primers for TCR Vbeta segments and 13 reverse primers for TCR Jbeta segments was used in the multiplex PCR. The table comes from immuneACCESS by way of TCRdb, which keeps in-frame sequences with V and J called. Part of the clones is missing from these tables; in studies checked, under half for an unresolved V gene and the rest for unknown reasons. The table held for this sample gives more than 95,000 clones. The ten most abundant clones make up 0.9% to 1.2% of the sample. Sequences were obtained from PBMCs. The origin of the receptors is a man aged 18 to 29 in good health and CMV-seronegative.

This CDR3 reads CAITPRETYEQYF. CDR3 in DNA: TGTGCCATCACTCCCAGGGAAACTTACGAGCAGTACTTC. The chain recombines TRBV10-3 with TRBJ2-7, with D possibly matching TRBD1 (5 bases). This CDR3 region has 13 residues. V shed 7 bases and J shed 4 bases, with 14 bases lying between them. Germline-derived CDR1 and CDR2 are ENHRY and SYGVKD.

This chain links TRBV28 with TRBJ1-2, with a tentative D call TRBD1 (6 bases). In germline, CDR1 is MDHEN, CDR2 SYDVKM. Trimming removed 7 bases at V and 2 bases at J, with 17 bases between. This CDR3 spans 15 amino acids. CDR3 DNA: TGTGCCAGCAACCAAAGACAGGTCCCCAACTATGGCTACACCTTC. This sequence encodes CASNQRQVPNYGYTF.

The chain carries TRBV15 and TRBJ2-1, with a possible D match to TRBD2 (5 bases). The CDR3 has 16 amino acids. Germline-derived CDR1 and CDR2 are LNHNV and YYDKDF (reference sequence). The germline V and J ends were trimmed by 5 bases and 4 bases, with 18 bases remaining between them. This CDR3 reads CATSRQPLGGYNEQFF. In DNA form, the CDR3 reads TGTGCCACCAGCCGCCAACCCCTCGGAGGATACAATGAGCAGTTCTTC.